The clone carrying this TCR beta chain appeared many times. From RNA, the CDR3 regions of TCR beta chains were amplified and sequenced. First-round RT-PCR relied on HTBI primers, and a second-round multiplex PCR came next. MiXCR was run by TCRdb on the multiplex PCR reads, yielding one entry per CDR3 protein. The sample lists a few hundred thousand distinct CDR3 sequences; about 18% were seen once. The study excluded patients with other autoimmune diseases, uncontrolled infections, pregnancy or lactation. PBMCs were density-gradient isolated from 10 ml fresh blood. These data are taken from a study of Graves' ophthalmopathy and Graves' hyperthyroidism. Trimming removed 3 bases from V and 7 bases from J, with 6 bases in between. CDR3 length equals 11 residues.

The V gene is TRBV12-3 or TRBV12-4, the J gene TRBJ1-1; no clear D gene. The sequence derives from an adult woman with stable Graves' hyperthyroidism. The specimen sequenced was peripheral blood. The CDR3 loop is CASSLAYEAFF. The CDR3 region has the DNA TGTGCCAGCAGTTTGGCGTATGAAGCTTTCTTT.